The 28 T cell receptor beta chains reported below all come from one sample, sequenced in a study of molecular identifiers for immune sequencing clone quantification. TCRdb fed the PCR reads into MiXCR, producing one record per CDR3 protein. The sample has a few hundred thousand distinct CDR3 sequences; 20% to 25% are singletons. Sequenced material: naive CD8+ T cells from blood, with Jurkat cell RNA spiked in. The subset was: FACS-sorted CD8+CD4-CCR7+CD45RA+ naive T cells. These receptors were taken from a human donor in good health. Some libraries in this study had Jurkat cell RNA spiked in.

This clonotype was recorded at least ten times. The V and J genes are TRBV5-1 and TRBJ2-7; possible D gene TRBD2, 6 bases. The CDR3 is 15 amino acids. CDR1 and CDR2 from the germline V gene are SGHRS and YFSETQ. The V end was cut by 4 bases, the J end by 0 bases, with 14 bases between. CDR3 sequence (DNA): TGCGCCAGCAGCCCCCCGGGAGACAGCTCCTACGAGCAGTACTTC. As protein: CASSPPGDSSYEQYF.

V and J are TRBV4-3 and TRBJ2-2; D not resolved. Trimming pared 8 bases from V and 6 bases from J, leaving 10 bases between. The CDR3 is made up of 12 amino acids. Germline V gene data show CDR1 as LGHNA and CDR2 as YSLEER. The CDR3, as DNA: TGCGCCAGCGAAGGGAATTCCGGGGAGCTGTTTTTT. Amino acid sequence: CASEGNSGELFF.

The CDR3 DNA reads TGTGCCAGCAGCTTAGTAGCGGGAGTAGAGACAGATACGCAGTATTTT. Amino acids: CASSLVAGVETDTQYF. The J gene is TRBJ2-3, the V gene TRBV7-2; 9 nucleotides line up with TRBD2. CDR1 and CDR2 (germline): SGHTA, FQGNSA. The CDR3 has 16 amino acids. V shed 1 base, J shed 3 bases, and the junction held 5 bases outside the gene matches.

This clonotype was counted ten times or more. The chain recombines TRBV7-6 with TRBJ1-4; D is undetermined. The CDR3 has 14 residues. Trimming took off 1 base at V and 1 base at J, with 4 bases between the two ends. Germline values: CDR1 SGHVS, CDR2 FNYEAQ. The CDR3 DNA follows: TGTGCCAGCAGCTTAGTGGGAACTAATGAAAAACTGTTTTTT. Amino acid sequence: CASSLVGTNEKLFF.

Concerning this clonotype: An end of the junction does not agree with germline; a read error may underlie this. The chain couples TRBV7-9 to TRBJ1-6, with 7 bases fitting TRBD1. Germline V lookup: CDR1 SEHNR, CDR2 FQNEAQ (reference sequence). This CDR3 is built from 11 residues. CDR3 coding DNA: TGTGCCTGCAGCTGGGACAGAGGACTCCACTTT. This sequence encodes CACSWDRGLHF.

This clonotype was observed many times. The chain joins TRBV7-9 to TRBJ2-7, with D possibly TRBD2 on 6 matching bases. V lost 5 bases, J lost 0 bases, and 14 bases lay in between. The CDR3 is made up of 15 amino acids. The germline CDR1 and CDR2 sequences are SEHNR and FQNEAQ (reference sequence). In DNA, the CDR3 is TGTGCCAGCAGCGGTGGGGGGAAGCCCTCCTACGAGCAGTACTTC. This codes for CASSGGGKPSYEQYF.

The chain employs TRBV7-9 and TRBJ1-5; D might be TRBD1 (5 bases). Germline V lookup: CDR1 SEHNR, CDR2 FQNEAQ (reference sequence). Trimming removed 4 bases at V and 7 bases at J, with 14 bases between. The CDR3 spans 14 residues. CDR3 sequence reads: CASSSLGEEQPQHF. The CDR3 DNA reads TGTGCCAGCAGCTCGTTGGGGGAAGAGCAGCCCCAGCATTTT.

J is TRBJ2-3 and V is TRBV6-5; TRBD2 matches 9 bases. The germline gives CDR1 MNHEY, CDR2 SVGAGI. V shed 0 bases, J shed 2 bases, and the junction held 3 bases outside the gene matches. CDR3 size: 16 residues. In DNA, the CDR3 is TGTGCCAGCAGTTACTCGGCTAGCGGGGCCACAGATACGCAGTATTTT. Its protein is CASSYSASGATDTQYF.

The V and J genes are TRBV30 and TRBJ2-1; D not resolved. This CDR3 is built from 15 residues. The V end was cut by 1 base, the J end by 4 bases, with 14 bases between. Germline CDR1 is GTSNPN and CDR2 is SVGIG (reference sequence). CDR3 region: CAWSEPPEGYNEQFF. Here the CDR3 DNA reads TGTGCCTGGAGTGAACCCCCGGAAGGTTACAATGAGCAGTTCTTC.

The V and J genes are TRBV10-3 and TRBJ2-3; no clear D gene. Deletions cut 7 bases from V and 6 bases from J, with 14 bases between. Germline V gives CDR1 ENHRY, CDR2 SYGVKD. This CDR3 spans 13 amino acids. The CDR3 DNA is TGTGCCATCACCCGAGCCCCCCGGGATACGCAGTATTTT. This encodes CAITRAPRDTQYF.

The J gene is TRBJ2-5, the V gene TRBV9; D gene ambiguous. This CDR3 region has 16 residues. In germline, CDR1 is SGDLS, CDR2 YYNGEE. V shed 2 bases and J shed 8 bases, with 22 bases lying between them. The CDR3 region is CASSVSLMGSGVTQYF. The CDR3 nucleotides are TGTGCCAGCAGCGTCAGCCTGATGGGATCGGGTGTTACCCAGTACTTC.

The CDR3 DNA reads TGTGCCTGGAGCCTCAAGGGGACTCCCGAGGGAGAGACCCAGTACTTC. This encodes CAWSLKGTPEGETQYF. V is TRBV30 and J is TRBJ2-5; possibly TRBD2 for D (6 bases). The ends were cut back, 3 bases at V and 4 bases at J, with 21 bases in the middle. In germline, CDR1 is GTSNPN, CDR2 SVGIG (reference sequence). This CDR3 comprises 16 residues.

This clonotype has at least ten counts. This chain links TRBV2 with TRBJ1-4; D gene ambiguous. This CDR3 is built from 11 residues. The germline gives CDR1 SNHLY, CDR2 FYNNEI. V shed 10 bases and J shed 1 base, with 4 bases lying between them. Here the CDR3 reads CATETNEKLFF. The CDR3 DNA is TGTGCCACCGAAACTAATGAAAAACTGTTTTTT. The full variable domain, with the rest looked up from reference TRBV2 and TRBJ1-4, is EPEVTQTPSHQVTQMGQEVILRCVPISNHLYFYWYRQILGQKVEFLVSFYNNEISEKSEIFDDQFSVERPDGSNFTLKIRSTKLEDSAMYFCATETNEKLFFGSGTQLSVL.

This clonotype has a handful of counts. The gene calls are TRBV19 and TRBJ1-5, with a possible D match to TRBD1 (6 bases). Germline V CDR1 and CDR2: LNHDA, SQIVND (reference sequence). Trimming cost V 1 base and J 0 bases, with 10 bases left between them. The CDR3 covers 16 residues. CDR3 nucleotides: TGTGCCAGTAGTATAGTTCCAGGGGCTAGCAATCAGCCCCAGCATTTT. The encoded protein is CASSIVPGASNQPQHF. The entire variable domain, with the rest obtained from reference TRBV19 and TRBJ1-5, is as follows: DGGITQSPKYLFRKEGQNVTLSCEQNLNHDAMYWYRQDPGQGLRLIYYSQIVNDFQKGDIAEGYSVSREKKESFPLTVTSAQKNPTAFYLCASSIVPGASNQPQHFGDGTRLSIL.

This clonotype occurred many times. The chain recombines TRBV13 with TRBJ1-1; D not resolved. V shed 4 bases and J shed 4 bases, with 10 bases lying between them. The germline V gene encodes CDR1 PRHDT and CDR2 FYEKMQ (reference sequence). This CDR3 has 13 amino acids. The CDR3, as DNA: TGTGCCAGCAGCTCCCCTCAGGCCACTGAAGCTTTCTTT. Translated, it gives CASSSPQATEAFF.

Many counts were recorded for this clonotype. This chain joins TRBV24-1 and TRBJ2-6, with D perhaps matching TRBD1 or TRBD2 (5 bases each). Trimming took 3 bases from V and 8 from J, leaving 7 bases between them. Germline CDR1 reads KGHDR; CDR2 reads SFDVKD. CDR3 length equals 13 residues. CDR3 sequence: CATSDGTSNVLTF. DNA of the CDR3: TGTGCCACCAGTGATGGGACGTCCAACGTCCTGACTTTC.

This clonotype appeared many times. This chain connects TRBV2 to TRBJ1-2; 8 bases are a match to TRBD1. Germline values: CDR1 SNHLY, CDR2 FYNNEI. CDR3 size: 12 residues. V lost 6 bases, J lost 6 bases, and 3 bases stayed unmatched. The CDR3 coding sequence is TGTGCCAGCAGGACAGGGGTTGATGGCTACACCTTC. Encoded protein: CASRTGVDGYTF.

The table lists this clonotype with a few counts. The V and J genes are TRBV4-3 and TRBJ1-1, with a tentative D call TRBD1 (6 bases). V lost 2 bases to trimming and J lost 4 bases, with 8 bases between them. The germline V gene has CDR1 LGHNA and CDR2 YSLEER. The CDR3 is 13 residues long. CDR3 sequence: CASSQIQGTEAFF. The CDR3 DNA reads TGCGCCAGCAGCCAAATACAGGGCACTGAAGCTTTCTTT.

This clonotype was picked up a small number of times. Here the CDR3 reads CASSYSPGQISYEQYF. DNA of the CDR3: TGTGCCAGCAGTTACTCCCCGGGACAAATCTCCTACGAGCAGTACTTC. The chain joins TRBV6-6 to TRBJ2-7; maybe TRBD1 (6 bases). The CDR3 extends over 16 amino acids. V gave up 0 bases and J gave up 0 bases, with 12 bases separating them. Germline assignment: CDR1 MNHNY and CDR2 SVGAGI (reference sequence).

The sample holds many counts of this clonotype. The chain carries TRBV7-9 and TRBJ1-6; maybe TRBD1 (5 bases). V was cut by 5 bases and J by 8 bases, with 16 bases left in between. Germline loops: CDR1 SEHNR, CDR2 FQNEAQ (reference sequence). CDR3 length: 15 residues. Here the CDR3 reads CASSPGQGSYSPLHF. The CDR3 nucleotides read TGTGCCAGCAGCCCAGGACAAGGTTCCTATTCACCCCTCCACTTT.

The chain couples TRBV14 to TRBJ2-5; D is perhaps TRBD2 (5 bases). The germline V gene encodes CDR1 SGHDN and CDR2 FVKESK. V lost 0 bases, J lost 5 bases, and 22 bases lay in between. CDR3 size: 18 residues. The CDR3 DNA is TGTGCCAGCAGCCAAGATTTTGCCCCCGGACTGACGCGGGAGACCCAGTACTTC. Encoded protein: CASSQDFAPGLTRETQYF. The variable domain in full, with the rest retrieved from reference TRBV14 and TRBJ2-5, is EAGVTQFPSHSVIEKGQTVTLRCDPISGHDNLYWYRRVMGKEIKFLLHFVKESKQDESGMPNNRFLAERTGGTYSTLKVQPAELEDSGVYFCASSQDFAPGLTRETQYFGPGTRLLVL.

This clonotype has just one count. The rearrangement uses TRBV27 and TRBJ2-3, with 8 positions matching TRBD1. Trimming removed 3 bases from V and 1 base from J; junction bases left unmatched: 3. Germline V gives CDR1 MNHEY, CDR2 SMNVEV (reference sequence). The CDR3 loop spans 15 amino acids. The CDR3 sequence is CASSFVGQGTDTQYF. For the CDR3, the DNA is TGTGCCAGCAGTTTTGTGGGACAGGGCACAGATACGCAGTATTTT.

The chain couples TRBV4-3 to TRBJ2-3; TRBD2 matches at 10 bases. In germline, CDR1 is LGHNA, CDR2 YSLEER. The trim removed 2 bases at V and 5 bases at J, leaving 10 bases unmatched. This CDR3 comprises 17 residues. CDR3 region: CASSQPSTSGVKDTQYF. As DNA, the CDR3 is TGCGCCAGCAGCCAACCCTCAACTAGCGGGGTCAAAGATACGCAGTATTTT.

In this sample, this clonotype turned up many times. The J gene is TRBJ2-3, the V gene TRBV11-2, with D hard to call. Germline values: CDR1 SGHAT, CDR2 FQNNGV. The CDR3 extends over 10 amino acids. Trimming took off 7 bases at V and 4 bases at J, with 3 bases between the two ends. The CDR3 protein is CASTADTQYF. The CDR3 DNA sequence: TGTGCCAGCACAGCAGATACGCAGTATTTT.

CDR3 nucleotide sequence: TGTGCCAGCAGCCAAGTGGGCATCACCGGGGAGCTGTTTTTT. Protein sequence: CASSQVGITGELFF. This chain connects TRBV14 to TRBJ2-2; D unresolved. The length of the CDR3 is 14 residues. Trimming cost V 1 base and J 4 bases, with 7 bases left between them. Per the germline V gene, CDR1 is SGHDN and CDR2 is FVKESK.

In its sample, this clonotype was seen many times. The V gene is TRBV27, the J gene TRBJ2-7; tentative D call: TRBD2 (7 bases). Trimming removed 5 bases from V and 5 bases from J, with 16 bases in between. The CDR3 contains 14 residues. Germline V gene sequence: CDR1 MNHEY, CDR2 SMNVEV (reference sequence). DNA of the CDR3: TGTGCCAGCAGTCCATTGCGGGGGCTTGACGAGCAGTACTTC. This sequence encodes CASSPLRGLDEQYF.

The chain joins TRBV30 to TRBJ2-7, with 7 bases aligning to TRBD1. The CDR3 is 14 residues long. The germline gives CDR1 GTSNPN, CDR2 SVGIG (reference sequence). Trimming took 5 bases from V and 0 from J; bases not matched to a gene: 7. The CDR3 protein is CAWGGQDSSYEQYF. Here the CDR3 DNA reads TGTGCCTGGGGTGGACAGGATAGCTCCTACGAGCAGTACTTC.

V gene TRBV4-1 combines with J gene TRBJ2-1; D possibly uses TRBD1 or TRBD2 (5 bases each). The germline CDR1 and CDR2 sequences are MGHRA and YSYEKL. The CDR3 consists of 15 residues. V lost 0 bases, J lost 9 bases, and 15 bases lay in between. The CDR3 reads CASSQDAGSGSEQFF. The CDR3, as DNA: TGCGCCAGCAGCCAAGATGCAGGGTCGGGGAGTGAGCAGTTCTTC.